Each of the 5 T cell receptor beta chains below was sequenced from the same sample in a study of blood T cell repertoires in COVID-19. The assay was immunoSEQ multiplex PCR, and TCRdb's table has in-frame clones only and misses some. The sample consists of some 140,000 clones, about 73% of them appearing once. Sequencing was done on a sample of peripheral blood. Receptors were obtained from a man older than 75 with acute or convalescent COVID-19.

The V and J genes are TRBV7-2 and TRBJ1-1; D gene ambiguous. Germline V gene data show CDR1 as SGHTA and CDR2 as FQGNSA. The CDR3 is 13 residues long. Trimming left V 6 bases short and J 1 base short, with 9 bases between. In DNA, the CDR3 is TGTGCCAGCAGAGGACTCACGAACACTGAAGCTTTCTTT. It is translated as CASRGLTNTEAFF.

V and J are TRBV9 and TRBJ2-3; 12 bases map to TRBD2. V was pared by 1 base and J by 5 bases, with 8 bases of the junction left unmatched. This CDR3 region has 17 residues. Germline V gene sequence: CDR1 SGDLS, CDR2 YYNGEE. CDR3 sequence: CASSVLAGGFIGDTQYF. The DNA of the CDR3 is TGTGCCAGCAGCGTACTAGCGGGGGGGTTCATTGGAGATACGCAGTATTTT.

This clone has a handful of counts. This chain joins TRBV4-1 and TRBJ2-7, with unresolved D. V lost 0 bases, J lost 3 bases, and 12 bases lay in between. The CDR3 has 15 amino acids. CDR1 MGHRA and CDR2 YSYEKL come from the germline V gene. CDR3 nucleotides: TGCGCCAGCAGCCAAGAAATTAACAGCCGCTACGAGCAGTACGTC. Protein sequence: CASSQEINSRYEQYV.

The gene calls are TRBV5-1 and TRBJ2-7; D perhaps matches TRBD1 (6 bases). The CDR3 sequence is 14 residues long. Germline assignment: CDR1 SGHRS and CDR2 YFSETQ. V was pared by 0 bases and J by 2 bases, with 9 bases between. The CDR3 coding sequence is TGCGCCAGCAGCTTGGAGCGACAGGCCTACGAGCAGTACTTC. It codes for CASSLERQAYEQYF.

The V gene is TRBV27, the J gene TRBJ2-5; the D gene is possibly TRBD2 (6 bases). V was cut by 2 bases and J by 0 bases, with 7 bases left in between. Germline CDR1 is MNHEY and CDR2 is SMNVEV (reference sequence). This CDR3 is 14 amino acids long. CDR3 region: CASSLRGDQETQYF. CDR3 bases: TGTGCCAGCAGTTTACGCGGGGACCAAGAGACCCAGTACTTC.